The clone carrying this T cell receptor (beta chain) was counted once. The data derive from a study of T cell changes during pregnancy in multiple sclerosis. Sequencing used immunoSEQ multiplex PCR; TCRdb keeps in-frame clones, though not all of them. The sample lists tens of thousands of clones, roughly 90% occurring once. The CDR3 consists of 15 residues. With 4 bases removed from V and 7 bases from J, the gap between germline ends came to 21 bases. Germline CDR1 reads SGHNT; CDR2 reads YYREEE (reference sequence). The rearrangement joins TRBV5-4 to TRBJ2-7; maybe TRBD1 (6 bases). The input for sequencing was CD8+ T cells from peripheral blood mononuclear cells, taken after pregnancy. The TCR comes from a female donor with multiple sclerosis, enrolled in a pregnancy study. For the CDR3, the DNA is TGTGCCAGCAGCGAGAGGACAGTATCACATCGGGAGCAGTACTTC. As protein: CASSERTVSHREQYF.